The sample holds a few counts of the clone carrying this T cell receptor (beta chain). The target antigen is unknown. Sample time point: newly diagnosed GD, antithyroid drugs for less than 3 months. Scientists built the TCR library using RNA that was extracted from PBMCs. This entry is derived from a study of regulatory T cells in long-lasting Graves disease. According to the study, TCR beta libraries were built with iRepertoire HTBI primers and CDR3-region Arm-PCR. TCRdb reprocessed the multiplex PCR reads via MiXCR and lists one record per CDR3 protein. The data show 530,000 or so distinct CDR3 sequences, 15% to 20% seen once. Points from the study as a whole: Persistent Graves' patients showed less TCR diversity than newly diagnosed ones.

These data were also reused for a study on T cells in Graves' hyperthyroidism and ophthalmopathy. As that report states: Hyperthyroidism in the patients, aged 18 to 65, was newly diagnosed and under 2 months in duration.

This sequence was found in a man aged 18 to 29 with Graves disease. This specimen consisted of peripheral blood mononuclear cells (PBMCs), obtained at new diagnosis, from a patient treated with antithyroid drugs.

CDR3 DNA: TGTGCCAGCCGATGGGGGACAGGGGAAAGTCACACCGGGGAGCTGTTTTTT. Its protein product is CASRWGTGESHTGELFF. The chain couples TRBV6-1 to TRBJ2-2; 10 bases are a match to TRBD1. Trimming removed 8 bases from V and 3 bases from J; junction bases left unmatched: 12. Germline CDR1 and CDR2: MNHNS and SASEGT. CDR3 size: 17 residues.